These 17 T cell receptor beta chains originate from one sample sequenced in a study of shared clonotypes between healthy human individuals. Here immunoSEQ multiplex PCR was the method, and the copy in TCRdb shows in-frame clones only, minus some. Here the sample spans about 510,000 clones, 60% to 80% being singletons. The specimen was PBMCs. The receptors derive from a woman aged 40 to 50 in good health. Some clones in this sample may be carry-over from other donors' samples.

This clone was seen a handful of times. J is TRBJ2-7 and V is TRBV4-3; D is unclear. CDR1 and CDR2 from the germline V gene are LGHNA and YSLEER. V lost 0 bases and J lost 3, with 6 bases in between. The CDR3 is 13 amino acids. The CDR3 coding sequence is TGCGCCAGCAGCCAAGAACTGGGCTACGAGCAGTACTTC. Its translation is CASSQELGYEQYF.

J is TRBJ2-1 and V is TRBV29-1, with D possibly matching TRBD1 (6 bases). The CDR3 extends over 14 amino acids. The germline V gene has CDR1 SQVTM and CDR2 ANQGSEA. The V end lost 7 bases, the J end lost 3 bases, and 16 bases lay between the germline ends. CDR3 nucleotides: TGCAGCGCCAACAACAGGGCTATCTACAATGAGCAGTTCTTC. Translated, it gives CSANNRAIYNEQFF.

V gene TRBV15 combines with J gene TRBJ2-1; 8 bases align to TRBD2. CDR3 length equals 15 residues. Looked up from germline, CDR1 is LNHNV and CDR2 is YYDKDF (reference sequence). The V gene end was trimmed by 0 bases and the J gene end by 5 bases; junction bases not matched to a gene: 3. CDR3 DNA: TGTGCCACCAGCAGAGATCGGGGGGGACACAATGAGCAGTTCTTC. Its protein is CATSRDRGGHNEQFF.

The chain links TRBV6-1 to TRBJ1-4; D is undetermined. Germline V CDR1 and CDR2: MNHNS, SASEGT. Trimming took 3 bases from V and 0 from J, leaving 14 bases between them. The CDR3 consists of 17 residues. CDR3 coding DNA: TGTGCCAGCAGTGACCCGGGGTCCCCTTCAACTAATGAAAAACTGTTTTTT. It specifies CASSDPGSPSTNEKLFF.

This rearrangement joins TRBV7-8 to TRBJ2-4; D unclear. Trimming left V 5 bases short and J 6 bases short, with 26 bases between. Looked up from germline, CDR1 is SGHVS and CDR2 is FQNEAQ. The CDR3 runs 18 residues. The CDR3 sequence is CASSPPKAGPSLGNIQYF. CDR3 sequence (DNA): TGTGCCAGCAGCCCTCCGAAGGCTGGGCCGAGCCTCGGAAACATTCAGTACTTC.

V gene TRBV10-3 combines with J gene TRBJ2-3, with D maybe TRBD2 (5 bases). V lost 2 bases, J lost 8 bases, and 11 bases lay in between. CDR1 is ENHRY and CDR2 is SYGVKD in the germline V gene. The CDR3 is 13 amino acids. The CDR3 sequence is CAISETSGSTQYF. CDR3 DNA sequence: TGTGCCATCAGTGAGACATCGGGGAGTACGCAGTATTTT.

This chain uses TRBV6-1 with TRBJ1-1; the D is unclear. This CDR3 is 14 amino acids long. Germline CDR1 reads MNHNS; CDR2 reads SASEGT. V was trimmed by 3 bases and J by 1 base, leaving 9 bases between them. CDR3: CASSEIDGNTEAFF. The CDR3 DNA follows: TGTGCCAGCAGTGAGATAGACGGGAACACTGAAGCTTTCTTT.

This CDR3 is CASSSLMNNEQYF. The CDR3 DNA is TGTGCCAGCAGTTCGCTAATGAACAACGAGCAGTACTTC. The rearrangement links TRBV6-6 to TRBJ2-7; D is unresolved. In germline, CDR1 is MNHNY, CDR2 SVGAGI (reference sequence). The CDR3 covers 13 residues. The V end lost 4 bases, the J end lost 5 bases, and 12 bases lay between the germline ends.

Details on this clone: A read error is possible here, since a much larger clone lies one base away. The CDR3 nucleotides read TGTGCCTGGACCGCGGCGGGCGGGACCGGAGTGACCCAGTACTTC. Translating gives CAWTAAGGTGVTQYF. V is TRBV30 and J is TRBJ2-5; D possibly corresponds to TRBD2 (6 bases). Per germline, CDR1 GTSNPN and CDR2 SVGIG (reference sequence). V was shortened by 4 bases and J by 7 bases, with 22 bases between the two germline ends. The CDR3 is 15 amino acids.

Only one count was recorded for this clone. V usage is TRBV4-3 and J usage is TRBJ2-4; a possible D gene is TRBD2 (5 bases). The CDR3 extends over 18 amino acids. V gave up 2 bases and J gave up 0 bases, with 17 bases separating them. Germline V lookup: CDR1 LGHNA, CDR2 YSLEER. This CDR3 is CASSQSGEQILAKNIQYF. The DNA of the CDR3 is TGCGCCAGCAGCCAATCCGGGGAGCAGATACTAGCCAAAAACATTCAGTACTTC.

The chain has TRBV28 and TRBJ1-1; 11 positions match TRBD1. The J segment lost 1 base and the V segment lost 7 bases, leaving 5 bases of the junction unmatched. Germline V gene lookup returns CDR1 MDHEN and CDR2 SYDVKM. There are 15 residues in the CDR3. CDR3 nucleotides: TGTGCCAGCACACGGACAGGGGGCAGGAACACTGAAGCTTTCTTT. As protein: CASTRTGGRNTEAFF.

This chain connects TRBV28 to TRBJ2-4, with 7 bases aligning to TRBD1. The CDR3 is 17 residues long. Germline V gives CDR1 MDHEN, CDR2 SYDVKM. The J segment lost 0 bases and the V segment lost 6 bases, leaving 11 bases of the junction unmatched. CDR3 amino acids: CASSEPPGQLAKNIQYF. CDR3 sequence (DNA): TGTGCCAGCAGCGAACCCCCGGGACAGTTAGCCAAAAACATTCAGTACTTC. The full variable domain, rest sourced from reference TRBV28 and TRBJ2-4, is DVKVTQSSRYLVKRTGEKVFLECVQDMDHENMFWYRQDPGLGLRLIYFSYDVKMKEKGDIPEGYSVSREKKERFSLILESASTNQTSMYLCASSEPPGQLAKNIQYFGAGTRLSVL.

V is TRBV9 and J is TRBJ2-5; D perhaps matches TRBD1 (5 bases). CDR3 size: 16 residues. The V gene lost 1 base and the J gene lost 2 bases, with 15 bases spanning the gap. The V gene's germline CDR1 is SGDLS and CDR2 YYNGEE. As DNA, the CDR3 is TGTGCCAGCAGCGTATTAGGCATAGGGGATCAAGAGACCCAGTACTTC. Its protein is CASSVLGIGDQETQYF.

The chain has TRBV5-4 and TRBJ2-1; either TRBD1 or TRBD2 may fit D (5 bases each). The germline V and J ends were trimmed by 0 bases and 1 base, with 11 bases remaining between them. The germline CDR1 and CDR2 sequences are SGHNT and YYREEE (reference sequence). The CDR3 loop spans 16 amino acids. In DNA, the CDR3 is TGTGCCAGCAGCTTGGATGGGGGTACGTCCTACAATGAGCAGTTCTTC. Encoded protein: CASSLDGGTSYNEQFF.

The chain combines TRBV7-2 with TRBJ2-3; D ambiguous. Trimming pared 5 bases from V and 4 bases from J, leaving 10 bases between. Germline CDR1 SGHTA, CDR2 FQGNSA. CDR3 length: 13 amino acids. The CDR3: CASSPLVADTQYF. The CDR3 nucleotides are TGTGCCAGCAGCCCCTTAGTGGCAGATACGCAGTATTTT.

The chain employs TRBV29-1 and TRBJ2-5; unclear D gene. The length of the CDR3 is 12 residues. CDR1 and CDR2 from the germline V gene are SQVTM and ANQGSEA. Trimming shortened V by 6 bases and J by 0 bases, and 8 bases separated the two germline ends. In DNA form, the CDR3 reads TGCAGCGTGACTCAGCACCAAGAGACCCAGTACTTC. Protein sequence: CSVTQHQETQYF.

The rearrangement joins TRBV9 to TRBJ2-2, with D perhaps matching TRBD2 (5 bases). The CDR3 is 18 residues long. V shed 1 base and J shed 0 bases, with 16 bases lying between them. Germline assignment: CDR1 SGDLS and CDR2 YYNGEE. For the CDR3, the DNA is TGTGCCAGCAGCGTATTCGAGGGTTCCCCAACGAACACCGGGGAGCTGTTTTTT. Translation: CASSVFEGSPTNTGELFF. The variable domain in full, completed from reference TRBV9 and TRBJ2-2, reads DSGVTQTPKHLITATGQRVTLRCSPRSGDLSVYWYQQSLDQGLQFLIQYYNGEERAKGNILERFSAQQFPDLHSELNLSSLELGDSALYFCASSVFEGSPTNTGELFFGEGSRLTVL.